Presented here are 18 T cell receptor beta chains from one specimen sequenced in a study of T cell repertoires in cytomegalovirus infection. MiXCR, applied by TCRdb to the reads, yields one record per CDR3 protein. The profile covers around 210,000 distinct CDR3 sequences, with around 6.4% appearing a single time and roughly 6.5% taken by the ten largest. The sequenced sample was PBMCs. The receptors here all came from a human donor in good health (CMV status not recorded). Some clones in this sample may be carry-over from other donors' samples.

This clonotype was seen repeatedly, ten times or more. In nucleotides, the CDR3 is TGCAGTGCTAGAGATTGGGCAGGCGGTTCTAACTATGGCTACACCTTC. Its protein product is CSARDWAGGSNYGYTF. V gene TRBV20-1 combines with J gene TRBJ1-2; D gene uncertain. Germline CDR1 DFQATT, CDR2 SNEGSKA (reference sequence). CDR3 length: 16 residues. The germline V and J ends were trimmed by 0 bases and 0 bases, with 14 bases remaining between them.

In its sample, this clonotype was seen a few times. The rearrangement uses TRBV20-1 and TRBJ1-5; D possibly corresponds to TRBD1 (6 bases). The CDR3 spans 13 residues. V was clipped by 7 bases and J by 3 bases, with 13 bases between them. Germline CDR1 and CDR2: DFQATT and SNEGSKA (reference sequence). CDR3 protein: CSVVRDTNQPQHF. CDR3 nucleotides: TGCAGTGTTGTCCGGGACACCAATCAGCCCCAGCATTTT.

This clonotype was seen ten or more times. The gene calls are TRBV20-1 and TRBJ1-5; the D is unclear. The germline gives CDR1 DFQATT, CDR2 SNEGSKA (reference sequence). This CDR3 has 13 amino acids. V was clipped by 3 bases and J by 11 bases, with 17 bases between them. The CDR3 here is CSASSGSGLAQHF. Here the CDR3 DNA reads TGCAGTGCTAGTAGCGGATCCGGTTTGGCCCAGCATTTT.

This clonotype was seen a few times. The chain is built from TRBV27 and TRBJ1-4; TRBD1 might be the D (5 bases). The CDR3 spans 14 residues. The germline V gene encodes CDR1 MNHEY and CDR2 SMNVEV (reference sequence). V was cut by 4 bases and J by 4 bases, with 10 bases left in between. The CDR3 nucleotides read TGTGCCAGCAGTTCAAGAGACAGTAATGAAAAACTGTTTTTT. As protein: CASSSRDSNEKLFF.

Many counts were recorded for this clonotype. The chain joins TRBV28 to TRBJ1-5; D is unresolved. Germline CDR1 and CDR2: MDHEN and SYDVKM. This CDR3 region has 15 residues. The V gene lost 1 base and the J gene lost 6 bases, with 13 bases spanning the gap. The CDR3 bases are TGTGCCAGCAGTTTATACGAGGGTACGGGTCAGCCCCAGCATTTT. Translation: CASSLYEGTGQPQHF. Combining the CDR3 with reference TRBV28 and TRBJ1-5 gives the whole variable domain DVKVTQSSRYLVKRTGEKVFLECVQDMDHENMFWYRQDPGLGLRLIYFSYDVKMKEKGDIPEGYSVSREKKERFSLILESASTNQTSMYLCASSLYEGTGQPQHFGDGTRLSIL.

This clonotype showed up many times. J is TRBJ1-5 and V is TRBV7-2; 8 nucleotides match TRBD1. V shed 11 bases, J shed 3 bases, and the junction held 12 bases outside the gene matches. This CDR3 is built from 15 residues. Germline V gene sequence: CDR1 SGHTA, CDR2 FQGNSA. The CDR3: CASSRQGTNNQPQHF. The CDR3 DNA follows: TGTGCCTCCTCCCGACAGGGGACAAACAATCAGCCCCAGCATTTT.

The chain joins TRBV2 to TRBJ1-2, with D unclear. The germline V gene encodes CDR1 SNHLY and CDR2 FYNNEI. The CDR3 runs 14 residues. The V and J ends lost 7 bases and 2 bases respectively, with 14 bases between them. CDR3 sequence reads: CASNGPPSNYGYTF. The CDR3 nucleotides read TGTGCCAGCAACGGACCCCCCTCCAACTATGGCTACACCTTC.

This clonotype was counted ten times or more. The V and J genes are TRBV29-1 and TRBJ2-2; TRBD1 is a possible D gene (6 bases). The germline V gene encodes CDR1 SQVTM and CDR2 ANQGSEA. The length of the CDR3 is 16 residues. With 6 bases removed from V and 1 base from J, the gap between germline ends came to 18 bases. CDR3 loop: CSVQSPGTRNTGELFF. The CDR3 DNA sequence: TGCAGCGTCCAGAGCCCCGGGACAAGGAACACCGGGGAGCTGTTTTTT.

This clonotype was observed many times. J is TRBJ2-7 and V is TRBV6-2 or TRBV6-3; 12 nucleotides line up with TRBD2. This CDR3 has 19 residues. V lost 6 bases to trimming and J lost 4 bases; unmatched junction nucleotides: 19. The V gene's germline CDR1 is MNHEY and CDR2 SVGEGT. CDR3 bases: TGTGCCAGCAGCCCCCCGACTCGTAAGGGGACTAGCGGGCGTTACGAGCAGTACTTC. This encodes CASSPPTRKGTSGRYEQYF.

This clonotype has a count of ten or more. V gene TRBV11-2 combines with J gene TRBJ2-1, with D hard to call. The CDR3 extends over 13 amino acids. Trimming removed 8 bases from V and 0 bases from J, with 8 bases in between. Per the germline V gene, CDR1 is SGHAT and CDR2 is FQNNGV. The CDR3 DNA reads TGTGCCAGCGCCTGGAGCTCCTACAATGAGCAGTTCTTC. Protein sequence: CASAWSSYNEQFF.

V and J are TRBV6-2 or TRBV6-3 and TRBJ2-1; possibly TRBD1 for D (6 bases). From germline, CDR1 is MNHEY and CDR2 SVGEGT. This CDR3 contains 15 residues. Trimming cost V 6 bases and J 0 bases, with 12 bases left between them. Written as DNA, the CDR3 is TGTGCCAGCAGCTGGGACACCAGCTCCTACAATGAGCAGTTCTTC. The encoded protein is CASSWDTSSYNEQFF.

This clonotype came up many times. The CDR3: CSARMGTEAFF. Here the CDR3 DNA reads TGCAGTGCTAGAATGGGCACTGAAGCTTTCTTT. The gene calls are TRBV20-1 and TRBJ1-1; D is ambiguous. Germline V gives CDR1 DFQATT, CDR2 SNEGSKA (reference sequence). The CDR3 totals 11 residues. V was cut by 2 bases and J by 4 bases, with 5 bases left in between.

Many counts were recorded for this clonotype. The chain links TRBV7-2 to TRBJ1-6, with TRBD1 matching 8 bases. V trimming: 6 bases; J trimming: 5 bases; junction bases outside the gene matches: 9. The CDR3 has 16 amino acids. CDR1 SGHTA and CDR2 FQGNSA come from the germline V gene. The chain's CDR3 is CASRRKQGADNSPLHF. In DNA, the CDR3 is TGTGCCAGCAGGCGAAAGCAGGGGGCTGATAATTCACCCCTCCACTTT.

This clonotype appeared a few times. The V gene is TRBV19, the J gene TRBJ1-4; D not resolved. CDR3 size: 15 residues. The ends were cut back, 7 bases at V and 0 bases at J, with 12 bases in the middle. Germline V CDR1 and CDR2: LNHDA, SQIVND (reference sequence). The CDR3 nucleotides read TGTGCCAGTAAGGAACGGGCAGCAACTAATGAAAAACTGTTTTTT. As protein: CASKERAATNEKLFF.

This clonotype was detected many times. This chain links TRBV28 with TRBJ1-4; D is uncertain. Trimming shortened V by 7 bases and J by 0 bases, and 12 bases separated the two germline ends. Germline V gene data show CDR1 as MDHEN and CDR2 as SYDVKM. This CDR3 is 15 amino acids long. In nucleotides, the CDR3 is TGTGCCAGCACCGTCGCGGGTACAACTAATGAAAAACTGTTTTTT. Its protein product is CASTVAGTTNEKLFF. Looking up the rest from reference TRBV28 and TRBJ1-4 gives the full variable domain: DVKVTQSSRYLVKRTGEKVFLECVQDMDHENMFWYRQDPGLGLRLIYFSYDVKMKEKGDIPEGYSVSREKKERFSLILESASTNQTSMYLCASTVAGTTNEKLFFGSGTQLSVL.

This clonotype appeared many times. The rearrangement links TRBV5-4 to TRBJ1-2; D is perhaps TRBD1 (5 bases). The germline CDR1 and CDR2 sequences are SGHNT and YYREEE (reference sequence). Trimming took 7 bases from V and 1 from J, leaving 17 bases between them. This CDR3 spans 15 amino acids. The CDR3 DNA is TGTGCCAGCGGCACCGGGACGGCAAATAACTATGGCTACACCTTC. It encodes CASGTGTANNYGYTF.

The chain joins TRBV29-1 to TRBJ1-1, with no clear D. Germline V lookup: CDR1 SQVTM, CDR2 ANQGSEA. CDR3 length: 13 amino acids. The ends were cut back, 0 bases at V and 1 base at J, with 6 bases in the middle. The CDR3 is CSVEEHPNTEAFF. The CDR3 DNA sequence: TGCAGCGTTGAAGAACACCCGAACACTGAAGCTTTCTTT.

The table lists this clonotype with a few counts. CDR3 nucleotides: TGCAGCGCCGGGCTGACAGGGATGATTGGTGAAAAACTGTTTTTT. This encodes CSAGLTGMIGEKLFF. The chain has TRBV29-1 and TRBJ1-4, with 7 bases lining up with TRBD1. V lost 7 bases and J lost 7; bases outside the gene matches: 15. Germline values: CDR1 SQVTM, CDR2 ANQGSEA. CDR3 size: 15 residues.